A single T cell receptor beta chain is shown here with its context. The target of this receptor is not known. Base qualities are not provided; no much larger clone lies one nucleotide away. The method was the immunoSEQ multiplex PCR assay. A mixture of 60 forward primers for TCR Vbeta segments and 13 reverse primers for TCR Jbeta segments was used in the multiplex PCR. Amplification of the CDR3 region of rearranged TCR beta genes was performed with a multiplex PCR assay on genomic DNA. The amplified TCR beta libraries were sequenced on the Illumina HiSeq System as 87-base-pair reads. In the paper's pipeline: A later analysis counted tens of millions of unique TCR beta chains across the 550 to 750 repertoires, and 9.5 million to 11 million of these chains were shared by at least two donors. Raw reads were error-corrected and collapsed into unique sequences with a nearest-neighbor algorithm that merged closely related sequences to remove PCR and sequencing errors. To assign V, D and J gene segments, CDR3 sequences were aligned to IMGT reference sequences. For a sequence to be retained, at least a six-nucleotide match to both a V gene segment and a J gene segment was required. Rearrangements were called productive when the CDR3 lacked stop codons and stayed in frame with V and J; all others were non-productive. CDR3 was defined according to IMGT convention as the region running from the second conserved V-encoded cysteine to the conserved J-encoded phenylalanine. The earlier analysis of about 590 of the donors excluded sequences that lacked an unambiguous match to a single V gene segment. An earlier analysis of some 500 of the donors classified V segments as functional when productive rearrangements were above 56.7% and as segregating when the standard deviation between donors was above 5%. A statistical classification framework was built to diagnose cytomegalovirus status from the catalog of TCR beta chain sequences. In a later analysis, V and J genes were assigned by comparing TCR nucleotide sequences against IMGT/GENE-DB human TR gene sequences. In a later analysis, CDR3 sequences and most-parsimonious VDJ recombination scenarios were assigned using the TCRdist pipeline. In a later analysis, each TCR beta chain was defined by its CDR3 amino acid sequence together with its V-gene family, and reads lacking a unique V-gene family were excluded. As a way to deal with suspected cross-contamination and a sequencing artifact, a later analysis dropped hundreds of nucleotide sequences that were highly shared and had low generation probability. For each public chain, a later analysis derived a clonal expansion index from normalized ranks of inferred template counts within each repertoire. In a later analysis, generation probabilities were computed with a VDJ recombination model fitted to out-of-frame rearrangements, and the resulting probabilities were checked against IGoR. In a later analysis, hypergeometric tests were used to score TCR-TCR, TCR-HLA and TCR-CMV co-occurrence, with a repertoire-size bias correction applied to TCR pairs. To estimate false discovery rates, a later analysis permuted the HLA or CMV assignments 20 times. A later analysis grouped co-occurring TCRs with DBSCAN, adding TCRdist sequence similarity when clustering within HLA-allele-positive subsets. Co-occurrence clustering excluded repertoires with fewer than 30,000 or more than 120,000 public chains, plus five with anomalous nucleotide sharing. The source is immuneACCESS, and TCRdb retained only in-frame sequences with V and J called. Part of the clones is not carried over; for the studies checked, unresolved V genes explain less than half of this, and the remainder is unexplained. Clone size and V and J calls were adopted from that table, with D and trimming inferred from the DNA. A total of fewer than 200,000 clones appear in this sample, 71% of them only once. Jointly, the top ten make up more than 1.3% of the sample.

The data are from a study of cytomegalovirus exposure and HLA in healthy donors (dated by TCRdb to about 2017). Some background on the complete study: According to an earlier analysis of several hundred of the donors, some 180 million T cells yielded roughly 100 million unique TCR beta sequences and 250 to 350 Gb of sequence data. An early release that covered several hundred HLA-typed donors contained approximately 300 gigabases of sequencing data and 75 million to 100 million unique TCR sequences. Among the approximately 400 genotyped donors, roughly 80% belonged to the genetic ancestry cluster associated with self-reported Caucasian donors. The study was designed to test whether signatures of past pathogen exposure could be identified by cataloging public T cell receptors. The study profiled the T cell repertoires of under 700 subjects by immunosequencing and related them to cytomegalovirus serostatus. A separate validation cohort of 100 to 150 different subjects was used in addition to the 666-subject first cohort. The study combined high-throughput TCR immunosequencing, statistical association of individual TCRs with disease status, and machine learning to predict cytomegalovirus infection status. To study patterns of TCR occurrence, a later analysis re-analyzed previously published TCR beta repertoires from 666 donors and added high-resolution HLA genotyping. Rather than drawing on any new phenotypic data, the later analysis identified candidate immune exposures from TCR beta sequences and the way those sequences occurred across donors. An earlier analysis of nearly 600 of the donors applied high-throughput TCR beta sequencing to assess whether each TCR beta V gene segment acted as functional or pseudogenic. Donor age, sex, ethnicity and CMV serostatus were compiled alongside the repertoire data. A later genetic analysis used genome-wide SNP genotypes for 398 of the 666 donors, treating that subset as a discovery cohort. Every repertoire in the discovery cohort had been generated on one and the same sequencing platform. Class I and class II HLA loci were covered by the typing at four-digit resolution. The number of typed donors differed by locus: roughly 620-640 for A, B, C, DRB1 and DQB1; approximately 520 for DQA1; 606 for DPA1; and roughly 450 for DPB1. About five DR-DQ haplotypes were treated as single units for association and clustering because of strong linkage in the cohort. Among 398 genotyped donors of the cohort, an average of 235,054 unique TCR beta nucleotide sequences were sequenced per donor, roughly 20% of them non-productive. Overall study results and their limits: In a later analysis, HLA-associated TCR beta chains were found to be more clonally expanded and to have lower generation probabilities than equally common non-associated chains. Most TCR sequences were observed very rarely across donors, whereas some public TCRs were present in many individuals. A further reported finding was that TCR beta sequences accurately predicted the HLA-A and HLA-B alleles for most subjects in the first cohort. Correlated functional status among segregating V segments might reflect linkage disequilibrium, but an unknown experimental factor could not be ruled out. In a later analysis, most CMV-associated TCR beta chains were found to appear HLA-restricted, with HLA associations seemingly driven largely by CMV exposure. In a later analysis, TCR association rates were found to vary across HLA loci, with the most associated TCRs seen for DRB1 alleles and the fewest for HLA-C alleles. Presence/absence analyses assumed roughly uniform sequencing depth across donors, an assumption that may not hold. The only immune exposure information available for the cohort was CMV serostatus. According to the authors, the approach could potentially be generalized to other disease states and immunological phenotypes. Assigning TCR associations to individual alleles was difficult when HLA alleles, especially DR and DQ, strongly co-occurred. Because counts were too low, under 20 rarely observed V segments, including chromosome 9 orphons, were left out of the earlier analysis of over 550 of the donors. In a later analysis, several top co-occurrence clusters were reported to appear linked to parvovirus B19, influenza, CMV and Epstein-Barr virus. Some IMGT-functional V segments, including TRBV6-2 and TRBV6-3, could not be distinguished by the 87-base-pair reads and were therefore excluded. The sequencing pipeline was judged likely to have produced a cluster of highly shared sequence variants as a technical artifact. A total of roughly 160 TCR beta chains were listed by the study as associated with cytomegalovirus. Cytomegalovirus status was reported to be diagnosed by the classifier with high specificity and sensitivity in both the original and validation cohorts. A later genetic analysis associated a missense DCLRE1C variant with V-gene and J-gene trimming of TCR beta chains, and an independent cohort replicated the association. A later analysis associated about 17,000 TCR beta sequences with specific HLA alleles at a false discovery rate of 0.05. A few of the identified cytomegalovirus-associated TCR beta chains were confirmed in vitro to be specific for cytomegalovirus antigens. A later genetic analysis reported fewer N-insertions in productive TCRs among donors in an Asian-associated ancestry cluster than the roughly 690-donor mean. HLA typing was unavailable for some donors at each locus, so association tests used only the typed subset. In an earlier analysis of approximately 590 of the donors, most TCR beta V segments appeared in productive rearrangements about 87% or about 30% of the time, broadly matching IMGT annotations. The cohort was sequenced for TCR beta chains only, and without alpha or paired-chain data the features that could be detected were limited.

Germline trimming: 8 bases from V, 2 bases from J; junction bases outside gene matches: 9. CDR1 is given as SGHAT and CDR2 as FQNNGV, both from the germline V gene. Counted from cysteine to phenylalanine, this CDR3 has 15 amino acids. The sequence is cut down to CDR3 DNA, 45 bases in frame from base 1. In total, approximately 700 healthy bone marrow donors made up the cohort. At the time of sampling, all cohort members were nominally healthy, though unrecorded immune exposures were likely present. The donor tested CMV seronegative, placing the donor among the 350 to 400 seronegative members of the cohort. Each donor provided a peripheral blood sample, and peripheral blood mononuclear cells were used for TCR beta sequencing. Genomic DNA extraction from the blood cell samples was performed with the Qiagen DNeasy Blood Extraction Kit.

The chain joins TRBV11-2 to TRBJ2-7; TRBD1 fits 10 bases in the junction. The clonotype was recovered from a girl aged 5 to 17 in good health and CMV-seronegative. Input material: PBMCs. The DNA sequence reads TGTGCCAGCTCCGGACGGGACAGGGGAGCCTACGAGCAGTACTTC. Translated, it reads CASSGRDRGAYEQYF.